The 6 T cell receptor beta chains given below trace back to one sample, sequenced in a study of shared clonotypes between healthy human individuals. The data were produced by immunoSEQ multiplex PCR, yet TCRdb's version contains in-frame clones alone and is incomplete. This sample has about 1,500,000 clones, with around 95% found just once. What was sequenced was naive CD4+ T cells sorted from blood. As for subset: CD45RA+ positively selected. All receptors come from a young man in good health.

The V call is TRBV6-4, the J call TRBJ2-3; 11 nucleotides align to TRBD2. Trimming removed 0 bases from V and 4 bases from J; junction bases left unmatched: 3. CDR3 length: 16 amino acids. Germline CDR1 and CDR2: MRHNA and SNTAGT. The DNA of the CDR3 is TGTGCCAGCAGTGACTCGCGACTAGCGGGGCCAGATACGCAGTATTTT. Its protein product is CASSDSRLAGPDTQYF.

The chain employs TRBV19 and TRBJ2-1, with D tentatively TRBD1 (6 bases). CDR3 length: 13 amino acids. V was clipped by 6 bases and J by 3 bases, with 9 bases between them. Per germline, CDR1 LNHDA and CDR2 SQIVND (reference sequence). In nucleotides, the CDR3 is TGTGCCAGTAGAAAGGACAGCTACAATGAGCAGTTCTTC. This translates into CASRKDSYNEQFF.

This clone was found once. This chain uses TRBV11-2 with TRBJ2-5; TRBD2 agrees at 9 bases. This CDR3 spans 15 amino acids. After removal of 1 base from V and 5 bases from J, the junction contained 5 bases not matched to a gene. The germline V gene encodes CDR1 SGHAT and CDR2 FQNNGV. CDR3 region: CASSLGGRAGETQYF. The CDR3 nucleotides read TGTGCCAGCAGCTTAGGCGGGAGGGCCGGGGAGACCCAGTACTTC.

This chain joins TRBV7-9 and TRBJ2-1; TRBD2 matches at 10 bases. With 0 bases clipped from V and 8 bases from J, the junction kept 13 bases outside the gene matches. The CDR3 extends over 18 amino acids. Germline assignment: CDR1 SEHNR and CDR2 FQNEAQ (reference sequence). The CDR3 reads CASSLAQRGASGRYEQFF. As DNA, the CDR3 is TGTGCCAGCAGCTTAGCGCAAAGAGGAGCTAGCGGGAGATATGAGCAGTTCTTC.

The rearrangement links TRBV27 to TRBJ2-1, with D unclear. CDR3 length equals 13 residues. Germline CDR1 reads MNHEY; CDR2 reads SMNVEV (reference sequence). The V end was cut by 8 bases, the J end by 1 base, with 9 bases between. This chain's CDR3 is CASGKSSYNEQFF. In DNA form, the CDR3 reads TGTGCCAGCGGTAAGTCGTCCTACAATGAGCAGTTCTTC.

V and J are TRBV28 and TRBJ2-4; TRBD2 matches at 7 bases. With V trimmed by 3 bases and J by 3 bases, 5 bases remained unmatched. The CDR3 is made up of 15 amino acids. Germline V gene lookup returns CDR1 MDHEN and CDR2 SYDVKM. The CDR3 DNA reads TGTGCCAGCAGTTTGAGGCGGGAGCTCAAAAACATTCAGTACTTC. Amino acid sequence: CASSLRRELKNIQYF.